Below are 21 T cell receptor beta chains sequenced from a single sample in a study of cytomegalovirus exposure and HLA in healthy donors (dated by TCRdb to the late 2010s). Libraries were prepared through the immunoSEQ multiplex PCR assay. For the multiplex PCR, a mixture combining 60 forward primers for TCR Vbeta segments and 13 reverse primers for TCR Jbeta segments was used. Not all clones reach the TCRdb copy of this immuneACCESS table, which keeps in-frame sequences only. Checked studies attribute under half of the gap to unresolved V genes and leave the rest unexplained. The sample table records around 190,000 clones; roughly three quarters of these occur just once. About 1.6% of the sample belongs to the ten largest clones. The sequencing input was PBMCs. The source is a woman in her forties or fifties in good health and CMV-seronegative.

The chain uses TRBV9 and TRBJ2-1; 8 positions agree with TRBD1. Losses at the gene ends were 2 bases for V and 3 bases for J; bases not matched to a gene: 10. Looked up from germline, CDR1 is SGDLS and CDR2 is YYNGEE. The CDR3 sequence is 17 residues long. The CDR3 is CASSVRSGQANYNEQFF. As DNA, the CDR3 is TGTGCCAGCAGCGTTAGATCGGGACAGGCCAACTACAATGAGCAGTTCTTC.

This chain uses TRBV7-2 with TRBJ2-7; TRBD2 aligns across 9 bases. V was clipped by 1 base and J by 3 bases; unmatched bases: 7. This CDR3 comprises 16 residues. CDR1 and CDR2 (germline): SGHTA, FQGNSA. For the CDR3, the DNA is TGTGCCAGCAGCTTAGTCTCTAGCGGGATTAGCTACGAGCAGTACTTC. Its translation: CASSLVSSGISYEQYF. The full variable domain, in which reference TRBV7-2 and TRBJ2-7 provide the parts outside the CDR3, is GAGVSQSPSNKVTEKGKDVELRCDPISGHTALYWYRQSLGQGLEFLIYFQGNSAPDKSGLPSDRFSAERTGGSVSTLTIQRTQQEDSAVYLCASSLVSSGISYEQYFGPGTRLTVT.

V and J are TRBV7-2 and TRBJ2-7; no definite D call. Germline-derived CDR1 and CDR2 are SGHTA and FQGNSA. This CDR3 spans 13 amino acids. V gave up 6 bases and J gave up 4 bases, with 13 bases separating them. The CDR3 DNA is TGTGCCAGCAGGCAACCACCCGCGTACGAGCAGTACTTC. Protein sequence: CASRQPPAYEQYF.

The chain links TRBV7-9 to TRBJ2-7; 12 positions agree with TRBD2. Germline values: CDR1 SEHNR, CDR2 FQNEAQ (reference sequence). J was trimmed by 2 bases and V by 5 bases; bases with no gene match: 4. The CDR3 has 15 amino acids. CDR3 coding DNA: TGTGCCAGCAGCACCCTAGCGGGAGGGACCTACGAGCAGTACTTC. It is translated as CASSTLAGGTYEQYF.

Details on this clone: At one end the junction does not follow the germline gene, possibly because of a read error. The chain is built from TRBV7-9 and TRBJ1-5; D not certain. This CDR3 contains 15 residues. Germline CDR1 and CDR2: SEHNR and FQNEAQ (reference sequence). In DNA form, the CDR3 reads TGTTCCAGCAGCCTAACCGACACTAGCAATCAGCCCCAGCATTTT. It codes for CSSSLTDTSNQPQHF.

This clone was seen just once. Here the CDR3 reads CASSFSENTEAFF. Here the CDR3 DNA reads TGTGCCAGCAGTTTTTCAGAGAACACTGAAGCTTTCTTT. The chain links TRBV6-5 to TRBJ1-1; D gene ambiguous. From germline, CDR1 is MNHEY and CDR2 SVGAGI. This CDR3 is built from 13 residues. V was trimmed by 4 bases and J by 1 base, leaving 7 bases between them.

The V gene is TRBV7-9, the J gene TRBJ1-6; 8 bases match TRBD1. There are 17 residues in the CDR3. Germline CDR1 is SEHNR and CDR2 is FQNEAQ (reference sequence). The junction had 12 bases not matched to a gene; V was cut back by 4 bases and J by 7 bases. Here the CDR3 reads CASSSPPGTGGNSPLHF. The CDR3 DNA follows: TGTGCCAGCAGCTCCCCCCCCGGGACAGGTGGGAATTCACCCCTCCACTTT. Supplemented by reference TRBV7-9 and TRBJ1-6, the full variable domain reads DTGVSQNPRHKITKRGQNVTFRCDPISEHNRLYWYRQTLGQGPEFLTYFQNEAQLEKSRLLSDRFSAERPKGSFSTLEIQRTEQGDSAMYLCASSSPPGTGGNSPLHFGNGTRLTVT.

This clone came up once. The V gene is TRBV6-5, the J gene TRBJ1-1; D is perhaps TRBD1 (5 bases). V lost 3 bases, J lost 4 bases, and 12 bases lay in between. This CDR3 comprises 14 residues. Germline values: CDR1 MNHEY, CDR2 SVGAGI. DNA of the CDR3: TGTGCCAGCAGTTATAAGACTCAGGGCACTGAAGCTTTCTTT. It is translated as CASSYKTQGTEAFF.

This clone was recorded a few times. The chain combines TRBV6-5 with TRBJ2-2; 7 bases map to TRBD1. This CDR3 is built from 15 residues. Germline V gene data show CDR1 as MNHEY and CDR2 as SVGAGI. Trimming removed 5 bases from V and 2 bases from J; junction bases left unmatched: 5. In DNA form, the CDR3 reads TGTGCCAGCAGTCGACAGGGCGCAAACACCGGGGAGCTGTTTTTT. It specifies CASSRQGANTGELFF.

The V call is TRBV5-4, the J call TRBJ2-3, with D possibly being TRBD1 (5 bases). The length of the CDR3 is 16 residues. V lost 2 bases and J 2 bases, leaving 15 bases between the germline ends. Per germline, CDR1 SGHNT and CDR2 YYREEE (reference sequence). The CDR3 nucleotides are TGTGCCAGCAGCTTAGGGGCCTTAAGCCTCACAGATACGCAGTATTTT. It translates to CASSLGALSLTDTQYF.

The CDR3 coding sequence is TGTGCCAGCAGTGGAAAGGACAGCTCCTACGAGCAGTACTTC. It specifies CASSGKDSSYEQYF. The chain links TRBV9 to TRBJ2-7; D is perhaps TRBD1 (6 bases). CDR3 length: 14 amino acids. Germline V lookup: CDR1 SGDLS, CDR2 YYNGEE. Trimming pared 5 bases from V and 0 bases from J, leaving 12 bases between.

As DNA, the CDR3 is TGTGCTAGTGGCCTGACGGGAGCCTCTGGAAACACCATATATTTT. Translating it yields CASGLTGASGNTIYF. The chain uses TRBV12-5 and TRBJ1-3; no definite D call. This CDR3 is 15 amino acids long. CDR1 is LGHNT and CDR2 is FRNRAP in the germline V gene. Between the trimmed V and J ends, which lost 6 bases and 0 bases, there was a span of 12 bases.

The rearrangement uses TRBV7-9 and TRBJ2-7, with no clear D. The germline CDR1 and CDR2 sequences are SEHNR and FQNEAQ (reference sequence). V was cut by 8 bases and J by 2 bases, with 4 bases left in between. The CDR3 has 10 amino acids. CDR3 DNA sequence: TGTGCCAGCGGCACCTACGAGCAGTACTTC. Translated, it gives CASGTYEQYF.

V usage is TRBV11-2 and J usage is TRBJ2-1; TRBD2 agrees at 11 bases. This CDR3 is 14 amino acids long. Germline values: CDR1 SGHAT, CDR2 FQNNGV. The trim removed 5 bases at V and 8 bases at J, leaving 5 bases unmatched. The CDR3 region is CASSPTSGSDEQFF. The CDR3 nucleotides read TGTGCCAGCAGCCCCACTAGCGGGAGTGATGAGCAGTTCTTC. Using reference TRBV11-2 and TRBJ2-1 for the parts outside the CDR3, the full variable domain is EAGVAQSPRYKIIEKRQSVAFWCNPISGHATLYWYQQILGQGPKLLIQFQNNGVVDDSQLPKDRFSAERLKGVDSTLKIQPAKLEDSAVYLCASSPTSGSDEQFFGPGTRLTVL.

In this sample, this clone turned up a few times. The chain links TRBV9 to TRBJ1-1; D is perhaps TRBD1 (6 bases). From germline, CDR1 is SGDLS and CDR2 YYNGEE. The CDR3 runs 13 residues. V was trimmed by 5 bases and J by 7 bases, leaving 15 bases between them. CDR3 nucleotides: TGTGCCAGCAGAAGGGACATCGGAGGTGAAGCTTTCTTT. This translates into CASRRDIGGEAFF.

The CDR3 protein is CASSLNRGQGNQPQHF. CDR3 sequence (DNA): TGTGCCAGCAGCTTGAATCGGGGACAGGGCAATCAGCCCCAGCATTTT. This chain links TRBV5-6 with TRBJ1-5; 8 positions match TRBD1. The CDR3 spans 16 residues. Trimming took 1 base from V and 2 from J; bases not matched to a gene: 5. CDR1 is SGHDT and CDR2 is YYEEEE in the germline V gene.

CDR3 sequence: CASSLAVQGGEQFF. In DNA, the CDR3 is TGCGCCAGCAGCTTGGCTGTACAGGGTGGTGAGCAGTTCTTC. This chain uses TRBV5-1 with TRBJ2-1; TRBD1 might be the D (6 bases). Trimming pared 0 bases from V and 9 bases from J, leaving 13 bases between. Germline V gene data show CDR1 as SGHRS and CDR2 as YFSETQ. The CDR3 covers 14 residues.

The chain recombines TRBV9 with TRBJ2-7, with TRBD1 identical over 11 bases. V lost 2 bases to trimming and J lost 4 bases; unmatched junction nucleotides: 5. Germline V CDR1 and CDR2: SGDLS, YYNGEE. The CDR3 runs to 15 residues. The CDR3 here is CASSVADRGLYEQYF. DNA of the CDR3: TGTGCCAGCAGCGTCGCGGACAGGGGGCTATACGAGCAGTACTTC.

V and J are TRBV2 and TRBJ2-2; the match to TRBD1 covers 8 bases. Germline-derived CDR1 and CDR2 are SNHLY and FYNNEI. This CDR3 is 15 amino acids long. V lost 4 bases to trimming and J lost 7 bases; unmatched junction nucleotides: 8. The CDR3 sequence: CASSGQGSQIGELFF. The CDR3 DNA follows: TGTGCCAGCAGTGGACAGGGGTCTCAAATCGGGGAGCTGTTTTTT.

The V gene is TRBV6-5, the J gene TRBJ2-5, with TRBD2 as a possible D gene (7 bases). The ends were cut back, 7 bases at V and 5 bases at J, with 17 bases in the middle. Germline values: CDR1 MNHEY, CDR2 SVGAGI. This CDR3 has 14 amino acids. The CDR3: CASKQGHGGETQYF. CDR3 in DNA: TGTGCCAGCAAACAGGGTCACGGGGGGGAGACCCAGTACTTC.

This chain connects TRBV4-3 to TRBJ2-1, with a tentative D call TRBD2 (5 bases). The length of the CDR3 is 14 residues. V lost 1 base and J 9 bases, leaving 13 bases between the germline ends. Germline CDR1 LGHNA, CDR2 YSLEER. The CDR3 region has the DNA TGCGCCAGCAGCCAAGTTCGGGGTTCTGCTGAGCAGTTCTTC. Translating gives CASSQVRGSAEQFF.